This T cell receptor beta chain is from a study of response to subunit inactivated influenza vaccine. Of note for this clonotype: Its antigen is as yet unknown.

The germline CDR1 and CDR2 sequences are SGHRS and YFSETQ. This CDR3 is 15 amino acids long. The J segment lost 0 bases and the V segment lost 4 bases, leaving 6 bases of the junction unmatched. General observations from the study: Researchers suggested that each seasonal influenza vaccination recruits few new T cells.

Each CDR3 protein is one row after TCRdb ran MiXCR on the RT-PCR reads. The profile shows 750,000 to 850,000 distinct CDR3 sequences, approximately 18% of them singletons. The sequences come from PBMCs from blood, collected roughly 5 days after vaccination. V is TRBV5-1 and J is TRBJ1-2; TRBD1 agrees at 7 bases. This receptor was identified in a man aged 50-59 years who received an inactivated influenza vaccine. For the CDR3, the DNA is TGCGCCAGCAGCACGGACAGGCTAACTAACTATGGCTACACCTTC. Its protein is CASSTDRLTNYGYTF.